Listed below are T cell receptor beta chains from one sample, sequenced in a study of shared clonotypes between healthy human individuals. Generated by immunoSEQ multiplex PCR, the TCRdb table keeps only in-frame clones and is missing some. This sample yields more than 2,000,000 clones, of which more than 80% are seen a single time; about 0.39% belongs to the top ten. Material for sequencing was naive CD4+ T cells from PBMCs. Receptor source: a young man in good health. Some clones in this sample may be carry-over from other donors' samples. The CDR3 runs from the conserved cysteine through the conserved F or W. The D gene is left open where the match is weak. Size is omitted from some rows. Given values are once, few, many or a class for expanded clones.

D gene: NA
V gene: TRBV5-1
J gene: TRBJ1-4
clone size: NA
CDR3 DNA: TGCGCCAGCAGCTCAAACCCGGGCCCAGAAAAACTGTTTTTT
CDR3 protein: CASSSNPGPEKLFF

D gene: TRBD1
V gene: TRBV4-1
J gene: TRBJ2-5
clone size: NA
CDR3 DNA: TGCGCCAGCAGCCGGGCCGGGACAGGGAAAAGGGGGACCCAGTACTTC
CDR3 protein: CASSRAGTGKRGTQYF

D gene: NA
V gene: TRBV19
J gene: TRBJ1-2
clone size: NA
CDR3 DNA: TGTGCCAGTAGCCCCTCAGGGGACTATGGCTACACCTTC
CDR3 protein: CASSPSGDYGYTF

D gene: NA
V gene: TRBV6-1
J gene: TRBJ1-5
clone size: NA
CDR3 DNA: TGTGCCAGCAGTGAGGGCAGGTCGGGGGGGCATTTT
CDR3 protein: CASSEGRSGGHF

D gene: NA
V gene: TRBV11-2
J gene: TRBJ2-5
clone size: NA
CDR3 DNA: TGTGCCAGCAGCTTAGTGGAGAGCCAAGAGACCCAGTACTTC
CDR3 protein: CASSLVESQETQYF

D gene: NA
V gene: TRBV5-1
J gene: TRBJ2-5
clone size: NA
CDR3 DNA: TGCGCCAGCAGCTACGGGGCCGGGACCAGGGGAGAGACCCAGTACTTC
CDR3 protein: CASSYGAGTRGETQYF

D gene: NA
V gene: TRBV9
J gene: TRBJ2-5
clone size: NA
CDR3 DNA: TGTGCCAGCAGCGTGGACGGAGAGACCCAGTACTTC
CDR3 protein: CASSVDGETQYF

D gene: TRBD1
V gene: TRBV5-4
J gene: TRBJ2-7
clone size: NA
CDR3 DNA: TGTGCCAGCAGCACCCTGATGGGACAGGGCGGAGAGCAGTACTTC
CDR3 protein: CASSTLMGQGGEQYF

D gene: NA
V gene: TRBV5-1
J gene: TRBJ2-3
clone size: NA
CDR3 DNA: TGCGCCAGCAGCTATTTACAGGGGGGGACTACAGATACGCAGTATTTT
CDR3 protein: CASSYLQGGTTDTQYF

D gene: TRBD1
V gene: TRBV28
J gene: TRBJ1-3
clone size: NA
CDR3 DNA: TGTGCCAGTAGACAGGGGTTAGGAAACACCATATATTTT
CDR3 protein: CASRQGLGNTIYF

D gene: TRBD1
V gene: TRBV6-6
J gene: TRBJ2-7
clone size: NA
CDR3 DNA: TGTGCCAGCAGGGTGACAGGGGGCGACGAGCAGTACTTC
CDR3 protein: CASRVTGGDEQYF

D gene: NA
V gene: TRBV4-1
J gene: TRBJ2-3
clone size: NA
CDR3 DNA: TGCGCCAGCAGTGTCGCCTATTTGCGGGATACGCAGTATTTT
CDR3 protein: CASSVAYLRDTQYF

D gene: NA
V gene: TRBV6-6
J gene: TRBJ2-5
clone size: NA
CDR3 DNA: TGTGCCAGCAGTTACCGGGACTCGCCCGAGGAGACCCAGTACTTC
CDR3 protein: CASSYRDSPEETQYF

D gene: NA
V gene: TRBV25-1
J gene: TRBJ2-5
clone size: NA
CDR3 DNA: TGTGCCAGCAGTGAGAGGAGGCAGGCGGGGCTTTACTTC
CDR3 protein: CASSERRQAGLYF

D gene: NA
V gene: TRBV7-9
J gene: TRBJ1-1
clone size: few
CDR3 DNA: TGTGCCAGCAGCTTACCTACTGAAGCTTTCTTT
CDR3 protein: CASSLPTEAFF

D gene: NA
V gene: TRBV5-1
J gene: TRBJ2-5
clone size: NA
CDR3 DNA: TGCGCCAGCAGCGGGTCAGTCCAAGAGACCCAGTACTTC
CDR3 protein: CASSGSVQETQYF

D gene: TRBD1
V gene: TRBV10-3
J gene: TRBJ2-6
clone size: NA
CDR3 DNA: TGTGCCATCAGTGAGCAACAGGGGGCAGGAAACTCTGGGGCCAACGTCCTGACTTTC
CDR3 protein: CAISEQQGAGNSGANVLTF

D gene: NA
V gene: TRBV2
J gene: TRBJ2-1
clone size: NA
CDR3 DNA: TGTGCCAGCAGTGGGGGGACACCTGTCTACAATGAGCAGTTCTTC
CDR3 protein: CASSGGTPVYNEQFF

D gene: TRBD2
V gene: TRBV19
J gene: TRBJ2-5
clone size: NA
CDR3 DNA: TGTGCCAGTAGTCTAGCGGCGACCCAGTACTTC
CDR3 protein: CASSLAATQYF

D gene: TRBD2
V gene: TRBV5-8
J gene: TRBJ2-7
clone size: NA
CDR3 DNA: TGTGCCAGCAGCCCAGGGACTAGCGAGACCCTTGGGGAGCAGTACTTC
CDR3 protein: CASSPGTSETLGEQYF

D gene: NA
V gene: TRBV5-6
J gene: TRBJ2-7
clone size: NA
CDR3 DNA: TGTGCCAGCAGCTCGGCCGGCCCTTTACGGGGGGAGCAGTACTTC
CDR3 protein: CASSSAGPLRGEQYF

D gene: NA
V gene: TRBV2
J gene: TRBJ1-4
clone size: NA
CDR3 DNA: TGTGCCAGCAGTGACGGGACCCGAGCCGGTTTT
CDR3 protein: CASSDGTRAGF

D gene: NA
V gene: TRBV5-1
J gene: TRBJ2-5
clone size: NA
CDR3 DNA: TGCGCCAGCAGCTTGGCCTTGGCAAAACAAGAGACCCAGTACTTC
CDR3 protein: CASSLALAKQETQYF

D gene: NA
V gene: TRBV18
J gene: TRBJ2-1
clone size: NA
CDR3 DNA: TGTGCCAGCTCACCACCCAAGGTTGAGCAGTTCTTC
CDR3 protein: CASSPPKVEQFF

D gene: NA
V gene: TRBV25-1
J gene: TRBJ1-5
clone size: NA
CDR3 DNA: TGTGCCAGCGGAGTTGCCGGAGCGCAGCATTTT
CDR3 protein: CASGVAGAQHF

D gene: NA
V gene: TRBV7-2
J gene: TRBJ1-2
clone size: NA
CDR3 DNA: TGTGCCAGCAGCGCCGACAGTGGGCTGGAAACCTTC
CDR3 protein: CASSADSGLETF

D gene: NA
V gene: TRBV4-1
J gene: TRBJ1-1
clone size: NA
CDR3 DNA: TGCGCCAGCAGCTGGGAGCCCCAGTATGAAGCTTTCTTT
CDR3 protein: CASSWEPQYEAFF

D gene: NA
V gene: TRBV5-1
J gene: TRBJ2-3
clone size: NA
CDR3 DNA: TGCGCCAGCAGCTTTTCGGGGAGGAGGGATACGCAGTATTTT
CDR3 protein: CASSFSGRRDTQYF

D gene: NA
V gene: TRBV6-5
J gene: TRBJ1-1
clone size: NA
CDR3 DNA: TGTGCCAGCAGTTACTCTGGAGAGGCTGAAGCTTTCTTT
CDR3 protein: CASSYSGEAEAFF

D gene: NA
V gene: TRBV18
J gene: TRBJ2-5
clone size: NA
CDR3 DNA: TGTGCCAGCTCCCAGACTAAGAATGGCCAAGAGACCCAGTACTTC
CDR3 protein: CASSQTKNGQETQYF

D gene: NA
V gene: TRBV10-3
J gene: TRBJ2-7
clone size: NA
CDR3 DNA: TGTGCCATCCAGGGTTCTGGGGTATACGAGCAGTACTTC
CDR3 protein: CAIQGSGVYEQYF

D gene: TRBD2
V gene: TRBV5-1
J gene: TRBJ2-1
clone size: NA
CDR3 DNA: TGCGCCAGCAGCCCCGGGACTAGCGGGGGCAATGAGCAGTTCTTC
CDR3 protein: CASSPGTSGGNEQFF

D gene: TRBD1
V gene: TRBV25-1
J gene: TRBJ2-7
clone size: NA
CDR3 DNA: TGTGCCAGCAGCGACAGGGGGTACGAGCAGTACTTC
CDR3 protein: CASSDRGYEQYF

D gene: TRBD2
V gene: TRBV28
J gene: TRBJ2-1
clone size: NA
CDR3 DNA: TGTGCCAGCAGGACAGTCATGGCGGGAGACTACAATGAGCAGTTCTTC
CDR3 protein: CASRTVMAGDYNEQFF

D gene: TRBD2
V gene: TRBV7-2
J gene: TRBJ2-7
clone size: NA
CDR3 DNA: TGTGCCAGCAGCTTAGGAGGTAGCGGGAGGAAGATTAGCTCCTACGAGCAGTACTTC
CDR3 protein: CASSLGGSGRKISSYEQYF

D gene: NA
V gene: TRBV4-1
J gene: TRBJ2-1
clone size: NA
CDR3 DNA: TGCGCCAGCAGCCAAGGAGGGGGACAGAGGCGGGATCAGGGGAAGTTCTTC
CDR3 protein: CASSQGGGQRRDQGKFF

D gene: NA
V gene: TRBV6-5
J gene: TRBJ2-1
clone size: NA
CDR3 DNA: TGTGCCAGCAGTACCCGGGGAGGCACCAATGAGCAGTTCTTC
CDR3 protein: CASSTRGGTNEQFF

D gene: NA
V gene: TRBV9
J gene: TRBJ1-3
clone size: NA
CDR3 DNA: TGTGCCAGCAGCGTAGACGGGACTACGGGGAACACCATATATTTT
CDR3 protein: CASSVDGTTGNTIYF

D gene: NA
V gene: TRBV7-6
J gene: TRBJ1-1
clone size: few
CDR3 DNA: TGTGCCAGCAGCCCAACAGGGTACACTGAAGCTTTCTTT
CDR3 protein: CASSPTGYTEAFF

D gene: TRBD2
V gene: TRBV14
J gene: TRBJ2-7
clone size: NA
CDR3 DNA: TGTGCCAGCAGTTTAGCGGGAACCTACGAGCAGTACTTC
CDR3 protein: CASSLAGTYEQYF

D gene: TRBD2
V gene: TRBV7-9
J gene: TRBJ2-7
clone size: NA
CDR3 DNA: TGTGCCAGCAGCCTTACCGGGGGACTAGCGGGAATCTACGAGCAGTACTTC
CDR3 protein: CASSLTGGLAGIYEQYF

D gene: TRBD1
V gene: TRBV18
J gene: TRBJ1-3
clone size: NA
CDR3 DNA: TGTGCCAGCTCAGATGCAGGGGGAGCCGGAAACACCATATATTTT
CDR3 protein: CASSDAGGAGNTIYF

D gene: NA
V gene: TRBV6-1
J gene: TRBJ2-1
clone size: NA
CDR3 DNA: TGTGCCAGCAGTGAAGAGACAGGAGGTGAGCAGTTCTTC
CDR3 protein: CASSEETGGEQFF

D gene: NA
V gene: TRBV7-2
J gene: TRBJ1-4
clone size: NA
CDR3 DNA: TGTGCCAGCAGCTCCCTGGGTGGCGGTAATGAAAAACTGTTTTTT
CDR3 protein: CASSSLGGGNEKLFF

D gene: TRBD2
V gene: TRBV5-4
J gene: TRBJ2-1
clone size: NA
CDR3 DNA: TGTGCCAGCAGCACGTGGACTAGCGGAAACGTAAATGAGCAGTTCTTC
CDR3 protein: CASSTWTSGNVNEQFF

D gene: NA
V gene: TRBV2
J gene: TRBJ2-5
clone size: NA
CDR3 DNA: TGTGCCAGCAAGGGCTGGTACCAAGAGACCCAGTACTTC
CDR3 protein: CASKGWYQETQYF

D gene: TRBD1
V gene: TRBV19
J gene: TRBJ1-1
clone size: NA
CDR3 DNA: TGTGCCAGTAGTACCCGGGTAAGACAGGGGCTGAACACTGAAGCTTTCTTT
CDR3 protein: CASSTRVRQGLNTEAFF

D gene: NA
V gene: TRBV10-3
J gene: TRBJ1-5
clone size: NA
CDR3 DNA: TGTGCCATCAGTGAGTCAGCGGCAGGGTCCAATCAGCCCCAGCATTTT
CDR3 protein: CAISESAAGSNQPQHF

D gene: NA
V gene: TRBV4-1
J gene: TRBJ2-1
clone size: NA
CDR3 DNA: TGCGCCAGCAGCCAAGAGGGTGGGAGCTCCTACAATGAGCAGTTCTTC
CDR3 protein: CASSQEGGSSYNEQFF

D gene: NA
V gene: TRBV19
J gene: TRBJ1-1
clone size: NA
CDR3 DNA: TGTGCCAGTAGTAAAGGACAGACCATTGTCGACACTGAAGCTTTCTTT
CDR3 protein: CASSKGQTIVDTEAFF

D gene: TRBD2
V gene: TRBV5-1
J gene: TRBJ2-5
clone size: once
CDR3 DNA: TGCGCCAGCAGCCTTAGCGGGCAAGAGACCCAGTACTTC
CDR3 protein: CASSLSGQETQYF

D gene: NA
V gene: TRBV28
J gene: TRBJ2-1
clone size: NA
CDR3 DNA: TGTGCCAGCAGCGACGGCGGACTCTCCTACAATGAGCAGTTCTTC
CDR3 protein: CASSDGGLSYNEQFF

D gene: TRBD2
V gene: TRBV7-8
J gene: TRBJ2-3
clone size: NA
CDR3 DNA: TGTGCCAGCAGCCCTTGGCGGGAGGGGAGGACAGATACGCAGTATTTT
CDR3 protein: CASSPWREGRTDTQYF

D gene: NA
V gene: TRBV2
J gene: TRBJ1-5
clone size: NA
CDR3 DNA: TGTGCCAGCAGTGAACGGTCAGGTCTTAGCAATCAGCCCCAGCATTTT
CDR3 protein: CASSERSGLSNQPQHF

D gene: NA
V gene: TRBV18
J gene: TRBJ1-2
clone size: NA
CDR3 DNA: TGTGCCAGCTCACAACAGGGAGACTATGGCTACACCTTC
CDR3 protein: CASSQQGDYGYTF

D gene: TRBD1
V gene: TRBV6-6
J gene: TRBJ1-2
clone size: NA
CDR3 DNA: TGTGCCAGCAGCTACCCGGGACAGGGGGCCGGCTACACCTTC
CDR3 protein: CASSYPGQGAGYTF

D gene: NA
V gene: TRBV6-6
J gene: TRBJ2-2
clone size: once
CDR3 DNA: TGTGCCAGCAGCGACCGGGGCGGCGGGGAGCTGTTTTTT
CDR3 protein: CASSDRGGGELFF

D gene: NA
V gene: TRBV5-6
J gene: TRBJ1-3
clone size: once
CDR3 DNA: TGTGCCAGCAGCCTGAACGACTATCGTAGTGTTACTGGAAACACCATATATTTT
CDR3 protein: CASSLNDYRSVTGNTIYF

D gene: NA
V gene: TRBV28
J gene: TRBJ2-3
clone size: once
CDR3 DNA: TGTGCCAGCAGTTTAGGGGGCTCCGGGTCAGATACGCAGTATTTT
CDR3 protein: CASSLGGSGSDTQYF

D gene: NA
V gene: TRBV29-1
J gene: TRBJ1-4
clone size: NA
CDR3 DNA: TGCAGCGTTTTCGCTCCCCCATCTAATGAAAAACTGTTTTTT
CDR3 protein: CSVFAPPSNEKLFF